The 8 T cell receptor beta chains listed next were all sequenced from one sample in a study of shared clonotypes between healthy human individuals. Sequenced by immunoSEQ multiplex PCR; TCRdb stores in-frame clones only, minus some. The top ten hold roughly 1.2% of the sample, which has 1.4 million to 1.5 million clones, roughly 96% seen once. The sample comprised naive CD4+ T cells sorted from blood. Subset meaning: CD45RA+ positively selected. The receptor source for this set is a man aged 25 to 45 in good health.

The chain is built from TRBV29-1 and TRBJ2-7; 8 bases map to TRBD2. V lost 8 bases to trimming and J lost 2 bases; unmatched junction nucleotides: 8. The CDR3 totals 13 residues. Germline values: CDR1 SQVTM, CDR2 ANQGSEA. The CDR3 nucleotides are TGCAGCACCACTAGCGGAGGGACCTACGAGCAGTACTTC. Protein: CSTTSGGTYEQYF.

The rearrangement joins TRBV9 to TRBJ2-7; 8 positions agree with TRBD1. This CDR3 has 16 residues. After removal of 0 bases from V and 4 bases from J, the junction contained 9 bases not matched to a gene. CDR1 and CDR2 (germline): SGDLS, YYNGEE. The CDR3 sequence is CASSVAGGTGRYEQYF. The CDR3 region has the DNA TGTGCCAGCAGCGTAGCTGGCGGGACAGGACGATACGAGCAGTACTTC.

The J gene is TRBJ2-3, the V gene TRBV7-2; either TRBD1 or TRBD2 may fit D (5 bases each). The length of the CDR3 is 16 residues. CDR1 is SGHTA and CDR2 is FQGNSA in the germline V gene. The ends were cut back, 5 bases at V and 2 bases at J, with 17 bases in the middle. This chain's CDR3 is CASSQVRGRFTDTQYF. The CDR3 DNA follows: TGTGCCAGCAGCCAAGTCCGGGGCAGGTTCACAGATACGCAGTATTTT.

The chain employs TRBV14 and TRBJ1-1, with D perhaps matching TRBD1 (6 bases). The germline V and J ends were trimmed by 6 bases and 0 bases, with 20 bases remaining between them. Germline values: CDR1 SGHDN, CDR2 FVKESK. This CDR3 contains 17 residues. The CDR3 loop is CASRPWAGVTLNTEAFF. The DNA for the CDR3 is TGTGCCAGCAGGCCTTGGGCAGGGGTAACTTTGAACACTGAAGCTTTCTTT.

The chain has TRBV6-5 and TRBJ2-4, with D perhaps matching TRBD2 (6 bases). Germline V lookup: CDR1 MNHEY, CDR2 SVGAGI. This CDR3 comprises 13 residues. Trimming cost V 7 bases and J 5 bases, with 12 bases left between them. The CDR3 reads CASKTGTQNIQYF. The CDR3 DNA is TGTGCCAGCAAAACCGGGACTCAAAACATTCAGTACTTC.

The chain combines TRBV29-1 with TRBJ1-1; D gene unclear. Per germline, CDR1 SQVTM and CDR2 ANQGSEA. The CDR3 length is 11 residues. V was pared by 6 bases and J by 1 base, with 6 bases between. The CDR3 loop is CSVDTNTEAFF. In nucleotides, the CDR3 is TGCAGCGTCGATACGAACACTGAAGCTTTCTTT.

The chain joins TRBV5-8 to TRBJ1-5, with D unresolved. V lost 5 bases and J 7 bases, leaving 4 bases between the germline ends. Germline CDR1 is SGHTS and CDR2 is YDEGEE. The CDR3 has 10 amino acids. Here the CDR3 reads CASRNQPQHF. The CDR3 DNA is TGTGCCAGCAGGAACCAGCCCCAGCATTTT.

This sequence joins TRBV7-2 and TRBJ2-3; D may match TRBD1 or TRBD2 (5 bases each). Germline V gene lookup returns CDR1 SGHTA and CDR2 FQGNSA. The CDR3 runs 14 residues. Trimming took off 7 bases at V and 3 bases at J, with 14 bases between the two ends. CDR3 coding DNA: TGTGCCAGCAACCGGGACGGACGGACAGATACGCAGTATTTT. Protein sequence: CASNRDGRTDTQYF.